Listed below are T cell receptor beta chains from one sample, sequenced in a study of T-cell reconstitution after alpha-beta-depleted transplantation in children. TCRdb itself ran the PCR reads through MiXCR, one entry per CDR3 protein. The sample has hundreds of thousands of distinct CDR3 sequences; approximately 14% are singletons. Sequencing used PBMCs, obtained before TCRalphabeta/CD19-depleted stem cell transplant. The receptors derive from a girl aged 2-9 years with congenital amegakaryocytic thrombocytopenia, due to receive a stem cell transplant. The CDR3 runs from the conserved cysteine through the conserved F or W. A D gene is named only where the DNA matches it firmly. Rows may omit the clone size; those that give it use once, few, many or a size class.

DNA | CDR3 | D | length | J | V | size
TGTGCCAGCAGCCGAGACAGAACCCATGGCTACACCTTC | CASSRDRTHGYTF | NA | 13 | TRBJ1-2 | TRBV7-9 | few
TGCAGCGTCACCGGGACAGGGGCCTACGAGCAGTACTTC | CSVTGTGAYEQYF | TRBD1 | 13 | TRBJ2-7 | TRBV29-1 | few
TGCAGTGCTAGAGTTGGGGGGAGCGATGAGCAGTTCTTC | CSARVGGSDEQFF | NA | 13 | TRBJ2-1 | TRBV20-1 | many
TGTGCCAGCAGTTACTCGGGTGGCACAGATACGCAGTATTTT | CASSYSGGTDTQYF | NA | 14 | TRBJ2-3 | TRBV6-5 | many
TGTGCCAGCAGTAAGACTAGCGGGAGAGGGGTCGGGGAGCTGTTTTTT | CASSKTSGRGVGELFF | TRBD2 | 16 | TRBJ2-2 | TRBV12-3/TRBV12-4 | NA
TGTGCCAGCAGCCTTCTGCGCGGTGGCCCTAACTATGGCTACACCTTC | CASSLLRGGPNYGYTF | NA | 16 | TRBJ1-2 | TRBV3-1 | NA
TGTGCCAGCAGTTTATGGCGGAGGTATGGACTAGCGGGAGTTGGCACCTACGAGCAGTACTTC | CASSLWRRYGLAGVGTYEQYF | TRBD2 | 21 | TRBJ2-7 | TRBV28 | many
TGCGCCAGCAGCGGCCTGGGCTTAGCCAAAAACATTCAGTACTTC | CASSGLGLAKNIQYF | NA | 15 | TRBJ2-4 | TRBV5-1 | many
TGTGCCAGCAGCTTGCGGGTTGCCCAAGAGACCCAGTACTTC | CASSLRVAQETQYF | NA | 14 | TRBJ2-5 | TRBV5-4 | many
TGCAGCGTTGAAGTAACAGTCGATGAGCAGTTCTTC | CSVEVTVDEQFF | NA | 12 | TRBJ2-1 | TRBV29-1 | NA
TGCAGTGCCAGTTTACGTCCCTTTGTGACTGAAGCTTTCTTT | CSASLRPFVTEAFF | NA | 14 | TRBJ1-1 | TRBV20-1 | NA
TGCGCCAGCAGCTACGGCCCGGGACTAGCGGTGCAAGATGAGCAGTTCTTC | CASSYGPGLAVQDEQFF | TRBD2 | 17 | TRBJ2-1 | TRBV5-1 | few
TGCAGTGCCCCCTGGGGGGGTGAGGACGAGCAGTACTTC | CSAPWGGEDEQYF | TRBD2 | 13 | TRBJ2-7 | TRBV20-1 | NA
TGCAGTGCTTTGATCCCGAGGGGGACCGTCACAGATACGCAGTATTTT | CSALIPRGTVTDTQYF | NA | 16 | TRBJ2-3 | TRBV20-1 | many
TGCAGTGCTTTCCGGGAACACTACAATGAGCAGTTCTTC | CSAFREHYNEQFF | NA | 13 | TRBJ2-1 | TRBV20-1 | NA
TGTGCCTGGTCCGAGGGCGGGATTTACTATGAGCAGTTCTTC | CAWSEGGIYYEQFF | NA | 14 | TRBJ2-1 | TRBV30 | few
TGCAGCGTTGAAGACGGATATGGCTACACCTTC | CSVEDGYGYTF | NA | 11 | TRBJ1-2 | TRBV29-1 | many
TGCGCCAGCAGCTTGGCCGATTCGTGGGAGCAGTACTTC | CASSLADSWEQYF | NA | 13 | TRBJ2-7 | TRBV5-1 | few
TGTGCCAGCAGCTTAGGCGGGACTAGCGGGATGGATGAGCAGTTCTTC | CASSLGGTSGMDEQFF | TRBD2 | 16 | TRBJ2-1 | TRBV7-9 | many
TGCAGCGCCCGGACAGGCCTGACCAACACCGGGGAGCTGTTTTTT | CSARTGLTNTGELFF | TRBD1 | 15 | TRBJ2-2 | TRBV29-1 | NA
TGTGCCAGCAGCTTGGGCGTTGGGCACTACGAGCAGTACTTC | CASSLGVGHYEQYF | NA | 14 | TRBJ2-7 | TRBV5-6 | many
TGTGCCAGCAGACAGGGGTCCGCAAACATTCAGTACTTC | CASRQGSANIQYF | TRBD1 | 13 | TRBJ2-4 | TRBV12-3/TRBV12-4 | many
TGCAGCGTTGGGAGCTCTGGAAACACCATATATTTT | CSVGSSGNTIYF | NA | 12 | TRBJ1-3 | TRBV29-1 | few
TGCGCCAGCAGCCTGAACCCGGGACAGGGATTCACAGATACGCAGTATTTT | CASSLNPGQGFTDTQYF | TRBD1 | 17 | TRBJ2-3 | TRBV5-1 | many
TGTGCCAGCAGAATCGGGACACTCGAGACCAAAGAAGCTTTCTTT | CASRIGTLETKEAFF | NA | 15 | TRBJ1-1 | TRBV12-3/TRBV12-4 | many
TGCGCCAGCAGCTTGGTGGGCGGGAGGATCAACAATGAGCAGTTCTTC | CASSLVGGRINNEQFF | TRBD2 | 16 | TRBJ2-1 | TRBV5-1 | many
TGTGCCATCAGTGAGCAGTGGGGGCTAGCGGAGCGGGGAGAGACCCAGTACTTC | CAISEQWGLAERGETQYF | NA | 18 | TRBJ2-5 | TRBV10-3 | many
TGTGCCAGCACGGAAATCGGGACAGGGGGGTACAATGAGCAGTTCTTC | CASTEIGTGGYNEQFF | TRBD1 | 16 | TRBJ2-1 | TRBV6-1 | many
TGTGCCAGCAGCCGGACAGCGCCCGGGGAGCTGTTTTTT | CASSRTAPGELFF | NA | 13 | TRBJ2-2 | TRBV12-3/TRBV12-4 | many
TGTGCCAGCACTGCCCCGGGACTTAGCGGCGCCGGGGAGCTGTTTTTT | CASTAPGLSGAGELFF | NA | 16 | TRBJ2-2 | TRBV12-3/TRBV12-4 | many
TGTGCCAGCACCGGGGGGTCGTCCTACGAGCAGTACTTC | CASTGGSSYEQYF | TRBD2 | 13 | TRBJ2-7 | TRBV12-3/TRBV12-4 | many
TGTGCCAGCTTCTCTAGCGGCTACTCAGATACGCAGTATTTT | CASFSSGYSDTQYF | TRBD2 | 14 | TRBJ2-3 | TRBV7-2 | many
TGTGCCAGCAGGGACCCGTGGATTCAGTACTTC | CASRDPWIQYF | NA | 11 | TRBJ2-4 | TRBV6-1 | NA
TGTGCCAGCAATATAGCGGGAGAAAGACGAGAGTACTTC | CASNIAGERREYF | TRBD2 | 13 | TRBJ2-4 | TRBV12-3/TRBV12-4 | many
TGCAGTGCCACAGACCCAACTAGAGGCGATGAGCAGTTCTTC | CSATDPTRGDEQFF | NA | 14 | TRBJ2-1 | TRBV20-1 | NA
TGTGCCAGCGCTTCCCGTGAGAGCGGGAGTCGGACAGATACGCAGTATTTT | CASASRESGSRTDTQYF | TRBD2 | 17 | TRBJ2-3 | TRBV4-2 | NA
TGCGCCAGCACCGGACGTCTCAATGAGCAGTTCTTC | CASTGRLNEQFF | NA | 12 | TRBJ2-1 | TRBV5-1 | NA
TGCGCCAGCAGCTCCGGACTAGCGCTCTCTGGGGCCAACGTCCTGACTTTC | CASSSGLALSGANVLTF | TRBD2 | 17 | TRBJ2-6 | TRBV5-1 | few
TGCGCCAGCAGCTTGGAGGTAGCGGGAAGTCGCGAGCAGTACTTC | CASSLEVAGSREQYF | TRBD2 | 15 | TRBJ2-7 | TRBV5-1 | many
TGCGCCAGCAGCCAAGATCCCGCGAAAGAGGGTGAGCAGTTCTTC | CASSQDPAKEGEQFF | NA | 15 | TRBJ2-1 | TRBV4-1 | many
TGCAGTGCTAGGTCCAATGAGCAGTTCTTC | CSARSNEQFF | NA | 10 | TRBJ2-1 | TRBV20-1 | many
TGCTGTGCTAGAGACCCACTACTAGCGGGGCAAGGCGATGAGCAGTTCTTC | CCARDPLLAGQGDEQFF | TRBD2 | 17 | TRBJ2-1 | TRBV20-1 | NA
TGTGCCAGCAGGGACATTATTGGACAGGGGAGAGGTGGCTACACCTTC | CASRDIIGQGRGGYTF | TRBD1 | 16 | TRBJ1-2 | TRBV2 | few
TGTGCCAGCAGCTCCCGTAGTAGCGGGAGTACAGATACGCAGTATTTT | CASSSRSSGSTDTQYF | TRBD2 | 16 | TRBJ2-3 | TRBV11-1 | few
TGTGCCAGCAGCCCTCTTACCCGCGGAGGAGACGAGCAGTACTTC | CASSPLTRGGDEQYF | NA | 15 | TRBJ2-7 | TRBV3-1 | many
TGCGCCAGCAGCTTCCCGGGGGCGCGGAGCTATGGCTACACCTTC | CASSFPGARSYGYTF | NA | 15 | TRBJ1-2 | TRBV5-1 | many
TGTGCCAGCAGCTCTATGTTGGGGAGAGGTTCCGGGGAGCTGTTTTTT | CASSSMLGRGSGELFF | NA | 16 | TRBJ2-2 | TRBV7-6 | few
TGCAGTGCTAGCCTGACTGGAAAACTGTTTTTT | CSASLTGKLFF | NA | 11 | TRBJ1-4 | TRBV20-1 | many
TGTGCCAGCATCATAGGGGGACTAGCGGGATCTCACCGGAGCTCCTACAATGAGCAGTTCTTC | CASIIGGLAGSHRSSYNEQFF | TRBD2 | 21 | TRBJ2-1 | TRBV28 | many
TGTGCCTGGAGTGTAGGGACTAGCGGGAGAGACGAGCAGTTCTTC | CAWSVGTSGRDEQFF | TRBD2 | 15 | TRBJ2-1 | TRBV30 | NA
TGTGCCAGCAGCCGTTGGGACAGGGGGACAGATACGCAGTATTTT | CASSRWDRGTDTQYF | TRBD1 | 15 | TRBJ2-3 | TRBV7-8 | many
TGTGCCATCAACGTAAAGATGGGGGGGCTAGATACGCAGTATTTT | CAINVKMGGLDTQYF | NA | 15 | TRBJ2-3 | TRBV10-3 | many
TGCAGCGTTGAAACAGGGGGGGATACGCAGTATTTT | CSVETGGDTQYF | TRBD1 | 12 | TRBJ2-3 | TRBV29-1 | few
TGTGCCAGCAGCCAAGGGACACCCAACACCGGGGAGCTGTTTTTT | CASSQGTPNTGELFF | NA | 15 | TRBJ2-2 | TRBV3-1 | NA
TGCAGTGCTATCCCGGGGACAGGGAGCTACGAGCAGTACTTC | CSAIPGTGSYEQYF | TRBD1 | 14 | TRBJ2-7 | TRBV20-1 | many